A selection of T cell receptor beta chains follows, all from one sample in a study of T cell responses to AZD1222 COVID-19 vaccine. Clones were read by immunoSEQ multiplex PCR, and TCRdb kept only the in-frame ones, dropping some. The table lists 150,000 to 200,000 clones, about 87% of them singletons, with under 3.5% in the top ten. The specimen comprised peripheral blood, sampled on day 0 of MenACWY control vaccination. The receptors shown here come from an adult in good health. Both conserved end residues are part of each CDR3.

j_gene | v_gene | CDR3aa
TRBJ1-2 | TRBV7-9 | CASSLEKGMNGYTF
TRBJ2-7 | TRBV18 | CASSDSSYEQYF
TRBJ2-5 | TRBV14 | CASSQMRVQTQYF
TRBJ2-7 | TRBV11-2 | CASSLDWQGGYEQYF
TRBJ2-2 | TRBV6-2/TRBV6-3 | CASSYALGTGTNTGELFF
TRBJ2-1 | TRBV7-9 | CASSARDSDNEQFF
TRBJ2-6 | TRBV19 | CASTPGTGIGSGANVLTF
TRBJ2-7 | TRBV5-8 | CASSLGPAGTYEQYF
TRBJ1-5 | TRBV19 | CASSSEGVRNQPQHF
TRBJ2-7 | TRBV18 | CASSPPGLAYSYEQYF
TRBJ1-1 | TRBV12-3/TRBV12-4 | CASSLGDLEAFF
TRBJ2-7 | TRBV3-1/TRBV3-2 | CASSQIHVIPDEQYF
TRBJ2-1 | TRBV6-5 | CASSPRVRNNEQFF
TRBJ2-2 | TRBV5-4 | CASSLALGEHTGELFF
TRBJ1-1 | TRBV9 | CASSSGAEYTEAFF
TRBJ1-1 | TRBV5-4 | CASKPGQNTEAFF
TRBJ2-7 | TRBV7-9 | CASSVVGPTGNNEQYF
TRBJ2-1 | TRBV5-1 | CASSIATYNEQFF
TRBJ2-1 | TRBV19 | CASSILLDQQDNEQFF
TRBJ2-2 | TRBV7-3 | CASSLRTGELFF
TRBJ2-2 | TRBV7-9 | CASSRTVDTGELFF
TRBJ1-1 | TRBV29-1 | CSVGDRDTEAFF
TRBJ1-1 | TRBV2 | CASNMDRLAGEAFF
TRBJ2-7 | TRBV7-8 | CASSPSGRSGDEQYF
TRBJ2-7 | TRBV6-1 | CASSDGTGSGARIYEQYF
TRBJ2-7 | TRBV9 | CASSVVAGGEYEQYF
TRBJ1-2 | TRBV6-1 | CASSEARGRGGYTF
TRBJ1-5 | TRBV15 | CATSRTLNQPQHF
TRBJ2-7 | TRBV4-2 | CASSQDWQYEQYF
TRBJ1-5 | TRBV7-9 | CASSPTGNQPQHF
TRBJ2-7 | TRBV12-3/TRBV12-4 | CASRREGDYEQYF
TRBJ1-6 | TRBV6-6 | CASSYGVGGENSPLHF
TRBJ2-5 | TRBV7-9 | CASGRESSYQETQYF
TRBJ2-3 | TRBV2 | CASSQLAGGADTQYF
TRBJ2-3 | TRBV13 | CASSLLGTGADIKTSTDTQYF
TRBJ2-3 | TRBV2 | CASSGLAGFTDTQYF
TRBJ1-5 | TRBV7-9 | CASSLGGRGNQPQHF
TRBJ1-6 | TRBV19 | CASRLGQRNSPLHF
TRBJ1-5 | TRBV6-5 | CASSSGTGWSQPQHF
TRBJ1-2 | TRBV4-2 | CASSQGGSKLGGYTF